This is a list of T cell receptor beta chains from one sample in a study of blood T cells in healthy people across ages. TCRdb re-derived calls from the 5' RACE reads in MiXCR, one entry per CDR3 protein. This table holds 700,000 to 850,000 distinct CDR3 sequences, about 36% found once. The sample consisted of blood. Receptors were obtained from a man aged 18 to 35 in good health. Both conserved end residues are part of each CDR3. The D gene is left open where the match is weak. Not every row has a clone size; where given, it reads once, few, many or a size class.

j_gene: TRBJ2-4; abundance: -; v_gene: TRBV29-1; d_gene: -; CDR3aa: CSGMGQAKNIQYF; CDR3nt: TGCAGCGGGATGGGACAAGCCAAAAACATTCAGTACTTC
j_gene: TRBJ1-5; abundance: -; v_gene: TRBV6-6; d_gene: -; CDR3aa: CASRVLSQPSNQPQHF; CDR3nt: TGTGCCAGCCGGGTACTCTCTCAACCTTCCAATCAGCCCCAGCATTTT
j_gene: TRBJ2-5; abundance: -; v_gene: TRBV4-3; d_gene: TRBD1; CDR3aa: CASSQGTGANSYNEQYF; CDR3nt: TGCGCCAGCAGCCAAGGTACAGGGGCCAACTCATACAATGAGCAGTACTTC
j_gene: TRBJ2-1; abundance: few; v_gene: TRBV20-1; d_gene: TRBD2; CDR3aa: CSARRLAGGSSYNEQFF; CDR3nt: TGCAGTGCTAGAAGACTAGCGGGGGGATCATCCTACAATGAGCAGTTCTTC
j_gene: TRBJ2-1; abundance: -; v_gene: TRBV11-2; d_gene: -; CDR3aa: CASSIAGQLYNEQFF; CDR3nt: TGTGCCAGCAGCATAGCGGGACAGCTCTACAATGAGCAGTTCTTC
j_gene: TRBJ1-2; abundance: -; v_gene: TRBV4-2; d_gene: TRBD1; CDR3aa: CASSRQDRVGYGYTF; CDR3nt: TGTGCCAGCAGCCGACAGGACAGGGTCGGGTATGGCTACACCTTC
j_gene: TRBJ2-4; abundance: -; v_gene: TRBV3-1; d_gene: -; CDR3aa: CASSRLGDTNIQYF; CDR3nt: TGTGCCAGCAGCCGATTAGGCGACACAAACATTCAGTACTTC
j_gene: TRBJ1-5; abundance: few; v_gene: TRBV12-3/TRBV12-4; d_gene: -; CDR3aa: CASKAGIYSNQPQHF; CDR3nt: TGTGCCAGCAAAGCGGGGATCTATAGCAATCAGCCCCAGCATTTT
j_gene: TRBJ2-5; abundance: few; v_gene: TRBV7-6; d_gene: -; CDR3aa: CASRRLATSETQYF; CDR3nt: TGTGCCAGCCGTAGGCTAGCTACGTCGGAGACCCAGTACTTC
j_gene: TRBJ2-1; abundance: few; v_gene: TRBV12-3/TRBV12-4; d_gene: -; CDR3aa: CASSPTRGHNEQFF; CDR3nt: TGTGCCAGCAGTCCCACGCGGGGACACAATGAGCAGTTCTTC
j_gene: TRBJ1-6; abundance: few; v_gene: TRBV20-1; d_gene: -; CDR3aa: CSARIGTGGNSPLHF; CDR3nt: TGCAGTGCGCGGATCGGGACGGGAGGTAATTCACCCCTCCACTTT
j_gene: TRBJ2-1; abundance: few; v_gene: TRBV4-1; d_gene: -; CDR3aa: CASSQGQSGYSYNEQFF; CDR3nt: TGCGCCAGCAGCCAAGGGCAGAGCGGATACTCCTACAATGAGCAGTTCTTC
j_gene: TRBJ1-1; abundance: -; v_gene: TRBV3-1; d_gene: -; CDR3aa: CASSQDVGGDTKAFF; CDR3nt: TGTGCCAGCAGCCAAGATGTAGGGGGTGACACTAAAGCTTTCTTT
j_gene: TRBJ2-7; abundance: -; v_gene: TRBV20-1; d_gene: -; CDR3aa: CSARGLGRTSYEQYF; CDR3nt: TGCAGTGCTAGAGGACTCGGGCGAACCTCCTACGAGCAGTACTTC
j_gene: TRBJ1-2; abundance: -; v_gene: TRBV5-1; d_gene: -; CDR3aa: CASSWGSGTGYTF; CDR3nt: TGCGCCAGCAGCTGGGGATCCGGGACCGGCTACACCTTC
j_gene: TRBJ2-2; abundance: -; v_gene: TRBV20-1; d_gene: -; CDR3aa: CSARAIPLEGGVTGELFF; CDR3nt: TGCAGTGCTAGAGCCATCCCGCTGGAGGGTGGGGTCACCGGGGAGCTGTTTTTT
j_gene: TRBJ2-1; abundance: -; v_gene: TRBV20-1; d_gene: TRBD2; CDR3aa: CSATGLANYNEQFF; CDR3nt: TGCAGTGCCACGGGACTAGCGAATTACAATGAGCAGTTCTTC
j_gene: TRBJ1-2; abundance: -; v_gene: TRBV4-2; d_gene: TRBD1; CDR3aa: CASSHPGQPGGYTF; CDR3nt: TGTGCCAGCAGCCACCCGGGACAGCCGGGTGGCTACACCTTC
j_gene: TRBJ1-3; abundance: once; v_gene: TRBV7-2; d_gene: -; CDR3aa: CASPLSPNSGNTIYF; CDR3nt: TGTGCCAGCCCTCTTTCCCCGAACTCTGGAAACACCATATATTTT
j_gene: TRBJ2-1; abundance: once; v_gene: TRBV25-1; d_gene: -; CDR3aa: CASSPGLVWDEQFF; CDR3nt: TGTGCCAGCAGTCCGGGACTGGTTTGGGATGAGCAGTTCTTC
j_gene: TRBJ1-2; abundance: -; v_gene: TRBV4-2; d_gene: -; CDR3aa: CASSQPRGADGGYTF; CDR3nt: TGTGCCAGCAGCCAGCCCCGAGGGGCGGATGGGGGCTACACCTTC
j_gene: TRBJ1-4; abundance: -; v_gene: TRBV29-1; d_gene: -; CDR3aa: CSAQSGGGSGKPFF; CDR3nt: TGCAGCGCCCAATCGGGGGGGGGATCCGGAAAACCGTTTTTT
j_gene: TRBJ2-6; abundance: -; v_gene: TRBV5-4; d_gene: -; CDR3aa: CASSLQATGANVLTF; CDR3nt: TGTGCCAGCAGCCTACAGGCGACTGGGGCCAACGTCCTGACTTTC
j_gene: TRBJ2-1; abundance: -; v_gene: TRBV20-1; d_gene: TRBD2; CDR3aa: CSAEADPGGEQFF; CDR3nt: TGCAGTGCCGAGGCAGATCCGGGGGGTGAGCAGTTCTTC
j_gene: TRBJ1-2; abundance: few; v_gene: TRBV10-3; d_gene: TRBD1; CDR3aa: CAISIGQGVYGYTF; CDR3nt: TGTGCCATCAGTATCGGACAGGGAGTCTATGGCTACACCTTC
j_gene: TRBJ2-2; abundance: -; v_gene: TRBV4-3; d_gene: -; CDR3aa: CASSQDTGSIPGELFF; CDR3nt: TGCGCCAGCAGCCAAGATACAGGGTCGATTCCCGGGGAGCTGTTTTTT
j_gene: TRBJ1-2; abundance: many; v_gene: TRBV20-1; d_gene: -; CDR3aa: CSARDSAGANYGYTF; CDR3nt: TGCAGTGCTAGAGATTCGGCGGGGGCCAACTATGGCTACACCTTC
j_gene: TRBJ1-1; abundance: -; v_gene: TRBV5-1; d_gene: -; CDR3aa: CASSIRIAANTEAFF; CDR3nt: TGCGCCAGCAGCATCCGGATCGCGGCGAACACTGAAGCTTTCTTT
j_gene: TRBJ2-5; abundance: -; v_gene: TRBV13; d_gene: TRBD2; CDR3aa: CASSHPGGRETQYF; CDR3nt: TGTGCCAGCAGCCATCCCGGGGGGAGAGAGACCCAGTACTTC
j_gene: TRBJ2-5; abundance: many; v_gene: TRBV7-2; d_gene: -; CDR3aa: CASSLGRFQETQYF; CDR3nt: TGTGCCAGCAGCTTAGGGAGGTTTCAAGAGACCCAGTACTTC
j_gene: TRBJ2-2; abundance: many; v_gene: TRBV12-3/TRBV12-4; d_gene: -; CDR3aa: CASSLDRPNTGELFF; CDR3nt: TGTGCCAGCAGTCTCGACAGGCCGAACACCGGGGAGCTGTTTTTT
j_gene: TRBJ2-3; abundance: -; v_gene: TRBV12-3/TRBV12-4; d_gene: TRBD2; CDR3aa: CASSSSLSGPDTQYF; CDR3nt: TGTGCCAGCAGCTCCTCTCTTAGCGGGCCAGATACGCAGTATTTT
j_gene: TRBJ2-5; abundance: -; v_gene: TRBV7-2; d_gene: -; CDR3aa: CASSLDPGFNEQYF; CDR3nt: TGTGCCAGCAGCTTAGATCCGGGTTTCAATGAGCAGTACTTC
j_gene: TRBJ1-4; abundance: -; v_gene: TRBV6-1; d_gene: TRBD1; CDR3aa: CASSSRQGVNEKLFF; CDR3nt: TGTGCCAGCAGTTCCCGACAGGGGGTGAATGAAAAACTGTTTTTT
j_gene: TRBJ1-6; abundance: -; v_gene: TRBV5-4; d_gene: -; CDR3aa: CASSFSTAVGDNSPLHF; CDR3nt: TGTGCCAGCAGCTTTTCGACAGCCGTAGGGGATAATTCACCCCTCCACTTT
j_gene: TRBJ1-1; abundance: -; v_gene: TRBV7-2; d_gene: -; CDR3aa: CASSLDVRNTEAFF; CDR3nt: TGTGCCAGCAGCTTAGACGTGAGGAACACTGAAGCTTTCTTT
j_gene: TRBJ2-1; abundance: -; v_gene: TRBV29-1; d_gene: TRBD2; CDR3aa: CSVEGGGDYNEQFF; CDR3nt: TGCAGCGTTGAAGGTGGGGGGGACTACAATGAGCAGTTCTTC
j_gene: TRBJ2-1; abundance: few; v_gene: TRBV6-5; d_gene: -; CDR3aa: CASNPNRVTYNEQFF; CDR3nt: TGTGCCAGCAACCCTAACAGGGTTACCTACAATGAGCAGTTCTTC
j_gene: TRBJ2-1; abundance: -; v_gene: TRBV15; d_gene: TRBD2; CDR3aa: CATSRGGGMDNEQFF; CDR3nt: TGTGCCACCAGCAGGGGCGGGGGGATGGATAATGAGCAGTTCTTC
j_gene: TRBJ1-6; abundance: -; v_gene: TRBV27; d_gene: TRBD1; CDR3aa: CASSPGTADSPLHF; CDR3nt: TGTGCCAGCAGTCCCGGGACAGCAGATTCACCCCTCCACTTT
j_gene: TRBJ2-5; abundance: -; v_gene: TRBV6-5; d_gene: TRBD2; CDR3aa: CASRPGLADPEYF; CDR3nt: TGTGCCAGCAGACCGGGACTAGCGGACCCGGAGTACTTC
j_gene: TRBJ1-1; abundance: few; v_gene: TRBV20-1; d_gene: TRBD1; CDR3aa: CSAGKGQGRNTEAFF; CDR3nt: TGCAGTGCTGGAAAAGGACAGGGTAGAAACACTGAAGCTTTCTTT
j_gene: TRBJ1-5; abundance: -; v_gene: TRBV5-1; d_gene: -; CDR3aa: CASSLYRVVQPQHF; CDR3nt: TGCGCCAGCAGCTTGTACAGGGTGGTTCAGCCCCAGCATTTT
j_gene: TRBJ2-3; abundance: many; v_gene: TRBV20-1; d_gene: TRBD2; CDR3aa: CSAHGLAGGQTDTQYF; CDR3nt: TGCAGTGCTCATGGACTAGCGGGGGGGCAGACAGATACGCAGTATTTT
j_gene: TRBJ2-1; abundance: -; v_gene: TRBV10-3; d_gene: -; CDR3aa: CAVSERSAFITSSYNEQFF; CDR3nt: TGTGCCGTCAGTGAAAGGTCGGCCTTCATTACCAGCTCCTACAATGAGCAGTTCTTC
j_gene: TRBJ1-6; abundance: -; v_gene: TRBV7-9; d_gene: TRBD1; CDR3aa: CASSEQGANNSPLHF; CDR3nt: TGTGCCAGCAGCGAACAGGGGGCGAATAATTCACCCCTCCACTTT
j_gene: TRBJ2-7; abundance: -; v_gene: TRBV7-9; d_gene: -; CDR3aa: CASSRETGRTYEQYF; CDR3nt: TGTGCCAGCAGCCGAGAAACGGGACGGACCTACGAGCAGTACTTC
j_gene: TRBJ1-4; abundance: few; v_gene: TRBV6-6; d_gene: -; CDR3aa: CASSYRVDEKLFF; CDR3nt: TGTGCCAGCAGTTACAGGGTTGACGAAAAACTGTTTTTT
j_gene: TRBJ2-3; abundance: -; v_gene: TRBV4-3; d_gene: TRBD1; CDR3aa: CASSPATGAFTDTQYF; CDR3nt: TGCGCCAGCAGCCCGGCGACAGGGGCATTCACAGATACGCAGTATTTT
j_gene: TRBJ2-7; abundance: many; v_gene: TRBV21-1; d_gene: -; CDR3aa: CASSKVPGTGFYEQYF; CDR3nt: TGTGCCAGCAGCAAAGTTCCCGGGACAGGGTTCTACGAGCAGTACTTC
j_gene: TRBJ1-5; abundance: few; v_gene: TRBV18; d_gene: -; CDR3aa: CASSPGRTGQPQHF; CDR3nt: TGTGCCAGCTCACCGGGGAGAACAGGGCAGCCCCAGCATTTT
j_gene: TRBJ2-7; abundance: -; v_gene: TRBV20-1; d_gene: -; CDR3aa: CSPGTGSSYNEQYF; CDR3nt: TGCAGTCCAGGAACAGGGAGCTCCTACAATGAGCAGTACTTC
j_gene: TRBJ1-1; abundance: -; v_gene: TRBV5-1; d_gene: TRBD1; CDR3aa: CASSLGDRGQDTEAFF; CDR3nt: TGCGCCAGCAGCCTAGGGGACAGGGGGCAAGACACTGAAGCTTTCTTT
j_gene: TRBJ2-3; abundance: -; v_gene: TRBV29-1; d_gene: -; CDR3aa: CSVEDRAQGLITDTQYF; CDR3nt: TGCAGCGTTGAAGATCGGGCACAGGGCCTGATCACAGATACGCAGTATTTT
j_gene: TRBJ1-1; abundance: few; v_gene: TRBV20-1; d_gene: -; CDR3aa: CSARRQTAEAFF; CDR3nt: TGCAGTGCTAGGCGTCAGACCGCTGAAGCTTTCTTT
j_gene: TRBJ2-7; abundance: -; v_gene: TRBV2; d_gene: -; CDR3aa: CASSTKDKQYF; CDR3nt: TGTGCCAGCAGCACAAAGGATAAGCAGTACTTC
j_gene: TRBJ2-4; abundance: few; v_gene: TRBV20-1; d_gene: TRBD2; CDR3aa: CSASGGTMRDIQYF; CDR3nt: TGCAGTGCTAGTGGGGGGACTATGAGAGACATTCAGTACTTC
j_gene: TRBJ2-7; abundance: few; v_gene: TRBV12-3/TRBV12-4; d_gene: -; CDR3aa: CAGSPGLYYEQYF; CDR3nt: TGTGCCGGCAGTCCAGGTCTATACTACGAGCAGTACTTC
j_gene: TRBJ2-5; abundance: few; v_gene: TRBV7-2; d_gene: -; CDR3aa: CASSLAARGETQYF; CDR3nt: TGTGCCAGCAGCTTAGCCGCCCGGGGAGAGACCCAGTACTTC
j_gene: TRBJ2-5; abundance: -; v_gene: TRBV7-2; d_gene: -; CDR3aa: CASSGEQGETQYF; CDR3nt: TGTGCCAGCAGCGGGGAGCAGGGGGAGACCCAGTACTTC